This T cell receptor beta chain was sequenced in a study of T cell responses to AZD1222 COVID-19 vaccine. TCRdb's table, derived via immunoSEQ multiplex PCR, lists solely in-frame clones and lacks some. The table has approximately 220,000 clones, about 93% seen once; the top ten hold 0.95% to 1.1%. Trimming stripped 3 bases from V and 5 bases from J, with 10 bases between. This CDR3 comprises 13 residues. The germline CDR1 and CDR2 sequences are MNHEY and SVGEGT. Sequenced material: peripheral blood, taken on day 0 of MenACWY control vaccination. The chain uses TRBV6-2 or TRBV6-3 and TRBJ1-1; unclear D gene. The TCR comes from an adult in good health. The CDR3: CASSYGSLTEAFF. In nucleotides, the CDR3 is TGTGCCAGCAGTTATGGAAGTCTGACTGAAGCTTTCTTT.